This TCR beta chain originates from a study of blood T cell repertoires in COVID-19. Study in general: Sites in the United States, Italy and Spain provided acute and convalescent COVID-19 samples.

V shed 4 bases and J shed 1 base, with 7 bases lying between them. The CDR3 extends over 14 amino acids. In germline, CDR1 is LNHNV, CDR2 YYDKDF (reference sequence). This table comes from immunoSEQ multiplex PCR, and its TCRdb copy is limited to in-frame clones, with some not included. Here the sample spans around 200,000 clones, 75% to 90% being singletons. The sequenced sample consisted of PBMCs or T cells enriched from blood (not recorded which). This clonotype was sampled from a man aged 40-49 years who had recovered from COVID-19. The chain links TRBV15 to TRBJ2-2; maybe TRBD1 (5 bases). CDR3 loop: CATSTRVNTGELFF. Here the CDR3 DNA reads TGTGCCACCAGCACCAGGGTGAACACCGGGGAGCTGTTTTTT.